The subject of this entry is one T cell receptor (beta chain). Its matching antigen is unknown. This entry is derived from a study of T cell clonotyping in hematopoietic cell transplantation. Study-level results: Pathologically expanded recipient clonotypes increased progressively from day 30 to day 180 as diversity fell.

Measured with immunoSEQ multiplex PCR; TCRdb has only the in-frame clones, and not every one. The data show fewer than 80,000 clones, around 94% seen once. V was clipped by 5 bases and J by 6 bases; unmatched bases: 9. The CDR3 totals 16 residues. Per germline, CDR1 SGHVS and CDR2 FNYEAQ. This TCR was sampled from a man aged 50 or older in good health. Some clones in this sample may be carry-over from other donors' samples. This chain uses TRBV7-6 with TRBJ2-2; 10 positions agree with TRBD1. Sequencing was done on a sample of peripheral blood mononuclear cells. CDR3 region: CASSRRQGARSGELFF. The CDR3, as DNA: TGTGCCAGCAGCCGTCGACAGGGGGCGCGCTCCGGGGAGCTGTTTTTT.